Below, 8 T cell receptor beta chains from the same sample are listed, as sequenced in a study of radiotherapy plus CTLA-4 blockade in lung cancer. Measured with immunoSEQ multiplex PCR; TCRdb has only the in-frame clones, and not every one. Found here are fewer than 85,000 clones, around nine tenths of them singletons; the top ten hold just over 0.85%. The material sequenced was peripheral blood, taken from a patient treated with radiotherapy plus ipilimumab. The receptors originated from a human donor with non-small cell lung cancer who had stable disease on radiotherapy plus ipilimumab.

This rearrangement joins TRBV9 to TRBJ2-7; 9 bases fit TRBD1. The CDR3 runs 15 residues. The germline CDR1 and CDR2 sequences are SGDLS and YYNGEE. Trimming at V came to 4 bases and at J to 6 bases, leaving 11 bases not matched to a gene. The CDR3 coding sequence is TGTGCCAGCAGCCCTTCGGACAGGGGACTGAGCGAGCAGTACTTC. Residues: CASSPSDRGLSEQYF. Full variable domain (remainder filled in from reference TRBV9 and TRBJ2-7): DSGVTQTPKHLITATGQRVTLRCSPRSGDLSVYWYQQSLDQGLQFLIQYYNGEERAKGNILERFSAQQFPDLHSELNLSSLELGDSALYFCASSPSDRGLSEQYFGPGTRLTVT.

V and J are TRBV6-6 and TRBJ2-7; D possibly corresponds to TRBD1 (5 bases). Germline CDR1 reads MNHNY; CDR2 reads SVGAGI (reference sequence). Trimming left V 0 bases short and J 0 bases short, with 12 bases between. The CDR3 loop spans 16 amino acids. The CDR3 bases are TGTGCCAGCAGTTACTCGACCCAGGGCCTCTCCTACGAGCAGTACTTC. It yields the protein CASSYSTQGLSYEQYF.

The gene calls are TRBV5-4 and TRBJ2-3; 7 nucleotides line up with TRBD2. Germline lookup yields CDR1 SGHNT and CDR2 YYREEE (reference sequence). The length of the CDR3 is 16 residues. V was clipped by 3 bases and J by 0 bases; unmatched bases: 7. The CDR3 coding sequence is TGTGCCAGCAGCTCTGCTACTAGCGTTAGCACAGATACGCAGTATTTT. Translation: CASSSATSVSTDTQYF.

V usage is TRBV15 and J usage is TRBJ1-1; D might be TRBD1 (6 bases). Trimming removed 2 bases from V and 3 bases from J, with 22 bases in between. There are 18 residues in the CDR3. Germline CDR1 is LNHNV and CDR2 is YYDKDF (reference sequence). The CDR3 protein is CATSRSRAGQGRHTEAFF. The CDR3 DNA is TGTGCCACCAGCAGATCTCGTGCCGGTCAGGGGAGGCACACTGAAGCTTTCTTT.

Remarks on this clone: The conserved phenylalanine or tryptophan is not found at the CDR3 terminus, so this likely reflects a read error. No DNA is shown, since the ends of the CDR3 on it are uncertain; the CDR3 is the one TCRdb lists. This chain connects TRBV10-3 to TRBJ2-7; TRBD1 was called by the table and not checked on the DNA. Germline V lookup: CDR1 ENHRY, CDR2 SYGVKD. Ends included, the CDR3 has 13 residues. CDR3 loop: CAISESQRTVLGL.

The chain couples TRBV10-2 to TRBJ2-7; 7 positions agree with TRBD2. J gave up 2 bases and V 8 bases, and 6 bases lay outside the gene matches. The CDR3 contains 13 residues. Germline V CDR1 and CDR2: WSHSY, SAAADI. CDR3 DNA sequence: TGCGCCAGCTCCGGGACTAACACCTACGAGCAGTACTTC. Protein sequence: CASSGTNTYEQYF.

This clone was counted a few times. The gene calls are TRBV14 and TRBJ1-6; TRBD1 matches 9 bases. CDR3 length equals 16 residues. The V gene's germline CDR1 is SGHDN and CDR2 FVKESK. V dropped 4 bases and J dropped 4; count of bases not matched to a gene: 5. The CDR3 coding sequence is TGTGCCAGCAGCCCGGACAGGGGCCCTTATAATTCACCCCTCCACTTT. Protein: CASSPDRGPYNSPLHF.

The CDR3 bases are TGTGCCAGTAGTATAGTAGAGACAGGGGCCAACGAGCAGTACTTC. Translating gives CASSIVETGANEQYF. The rearrangement uses TRBV19 and TRBJ2-7; TRBD1 matches 8 bases. With V trimmed by 1 base and J by 5 bases, 7 bases remained unmatched. CDR1 is LNHDA and CDR2 is SQIVND in the germline V gene (reference sequence). The CDR3 runs to 15 residues.